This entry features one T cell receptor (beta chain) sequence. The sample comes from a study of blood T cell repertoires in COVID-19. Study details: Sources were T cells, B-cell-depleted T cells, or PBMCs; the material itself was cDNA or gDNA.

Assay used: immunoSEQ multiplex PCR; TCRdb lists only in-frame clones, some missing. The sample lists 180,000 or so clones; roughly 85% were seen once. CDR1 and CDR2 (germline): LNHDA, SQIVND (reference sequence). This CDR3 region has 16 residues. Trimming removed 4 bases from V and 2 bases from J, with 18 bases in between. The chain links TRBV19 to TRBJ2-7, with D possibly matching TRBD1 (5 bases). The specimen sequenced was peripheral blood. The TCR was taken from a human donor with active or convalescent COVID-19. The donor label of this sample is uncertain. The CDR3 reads CASSTPRGKGAYEQYF. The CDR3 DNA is TGTGCCAGTAGTACGCCAAGGGGCAAAGGGGCCTACGAGCAGTACTTC.